The next 21 T cell receptor beta chains were all read from a single sample in a study of blood T cell repertoires in COVID-19 (TCRdb year 2020). Libraries were built with the immunoSEQ multiplex PCR assay. TCRdb carries this immuneACCESS record with in-frame sequences only. Its versions omit some clonotypes, under half of them owing to an unresolved V gene in the studies checked, with the rest unexplained. The sample has around 120,000 clones on record, roughly 90% of them singletons. Of the sample, around 3.8% falls within the top ten clones. Sample: peripheral blood. The receptors were gathered from a man aged 50-59 years with active COVID-19.

The CDR3 coding sequence is TGCGCCAGCAGTGAAGGGGGCCCGAACACTGAAGCTTTCTTT. Residues: CASSEGGPNTEAFF. This chain uses TRBV10-1 with TRBJ1-1; TRBD1 matches at 7 bases. J was trimmed by 1 base and V by 3 bases; bases with no gene match: 2. The CDR3 runs 14 residues. Germline values: CDR1 WNHNN, CDR2 SYGVQD (reference sequence).

This chain joins TRBV19 and TRBJ1-5; D uncertain. CDR1 LNHDA and CDR2 SQIVND come from the germline V gene (reference sequence). This CDR3 has 15 residues. With 5 bases removed from V and 2 bases from J, the gap between germline ends came to 13 bases. The CDR3 is CASSPWASGNQPQHF. For the CDR3, the DNA is TGTGCCAGTAGTCCCTGGGCGTCGGGCAATCAGCCCCAGCATTTT.

This chain links TRBV2 with TRBJ2-3; 8 positions agree with TRBD2. The length of the CDR3 is 16 residues. V trimming: 2 bases; J trimming: 5 bases; junction bases outside the gene matches: 9. Germline lookup yields CDR1 SNHLY and CDR2 FYNNEI. The CDR3 protein is CASSEPQRGSEDTQYF. In DNA form, the CDR3 reads TGTGCCAGCAGTGAACCCCAGCGGGGGTCGGAAGATACGCAGTATTTT.

This chain uses TRBV3-1 (or the pseudogene TRBV3-2) with TRBJ2-1, with D tentatively TRBD1 (5 bases). CDR1 and CDR2 from the germline V gene are LGHDT and YNNKEL (reference sequence). The CDR3 is 13 residues long. V gave up 0 bases and J gave up 13 bases, with 13 bases separating them. In DNA, the CDR3 is TGTGCCAGCAGCCAAGAGGCCCAGGGCTACCAGTTCTTC. Residues: CASSQEAQGYQFF.

This clone was counted once. The genes are TRBV9 and TRBJ2-3, with TRBD1 matching over 9 bases. Germline V gives CDR1 SGDLS, CDR2 YYNGEE. The CDR3 is made up of 17 amino acids. V shed 0 bases, J shed 5 bases, and the junction held 10 bases outside the gene matches. The CDR3 loop reads CASSVAPWDRVLDTQYF. DNA of the CDR3: TGTGCCAGCAGCGTAGCGCCCTGGGACAGGGTATTAGATACGCAGTATTTT.

V usage is TRBV7-3 and J usage is TRBJ2-1, with D possibly TRBD2 on 7 matching bases. Germline V lookup: CDR1 SGHTA, CDR2 FQGTGA. The CDR3 has 14 amino acids. Trimming took 3 bases from V and 4 from J, leaving 10 bases between them. The CDR3 protein is CASSFGGLYNEQFF. The CDR3, as DNA: TGTGCCAGCAGCTTCGGGGGGCTATACAATGAGCAGTTCTTC.

This clone was observed a single time. The rearrangement uses TRBV2 and TRBJ2-5; 8 bases align to TRBD1. Germline trimming cut 8 bases from V and 5 bases from J; bases unmatched to any gene: 1. This CDR3 spans 11 amino acids. In germline, CDR1 is SNHLY, CDR2 FYNNEI. The CDR3 DNA follows: TGTGCCAGCGACAGGGGTGAGACCCAGTACTTC. This translates into CASDRGETQYF. Combining the CDR3 with reference TRBV2 and TRBJ2-5 gives the whole variable domain EPEVTQTPSHQVTQMGQEVILRCVPISNHLYFYWYRQILGQKVEFLVSFYNNEISEKSEIFDDQFSVERPDGSNFTLKIRSTKLEDSAMYFCASDRGETQYFGPGTRLLVL.

This chain joins TRBV10-3 and TRBJ2-7; 7 bases align to TRBD2. The V gene's germline CDR1 is ENHRY and CDR2 SYGVKD. This CDR3 is built from 14 residues. J lost 2 bases, V lost 7 bases, and 8 bases had no gene match. CDR3: CAITDRGGAYEQYF. The DNA of the CDR3 is TGTGCCATCACTGATCGTGGGGGGGCCTACGAGCAGTACTTC.

The V call is TRBV2, the J call TRBJ1-1; D is uncertain. This CDR3 has 12 residues. Germline V gene sequence: CDR1 SNHLY, CDR2 FYNNEI. V was trimmed by 10 bases and J by 2 bases, leaving 11 bases between them. The CDR3 region is CATRRRNTEAFF. CDR3 sequence (DNA): TGTGCCACCAGACGTAGAAACACTGAAGCTTTCTTT. Drawing the rest from reference TRBV2 and TRBJ1-1, the complete variable domain is EPEVTQTPSHQVTQMGQEVILRCVPISNHLYFYWYRQILGQKVEFLVSFYNNEISEKSEIFDDQFSVERPDGSNFTLKIRSTKLEDSAMYFCATRRRNTEAFFGQGTRLTVV.

This chain connects TRBV7-9 to TRBJ2-6; 10 bases are shared with TRBD2. The CDR3 contains 18 residues. Per the germline V gene, CDR1 is SEHNR and CDR2 is FQNEAQ (reference sequence). V lost 5 bases and J lost 4; bases outside the gene matches: 11. CDR3 loop: CASSPLAGALLGANVLTF. For the CDR3, the DNA is TGTGCCAGCAGCCCCCTAGCGGGAGCGTTGCTAGGGGCCAACGTCCTGACTTTC.

This clone appeared a single time. This chain links TRBV2 with TRBJ1-4, with TRBD1 identical over 12 bases. The V gene's germline CDR1 is SNHLY and CDR2 FYNNEI. This CDR3 comprises 16 residues. V lost 7 bases to trimming and J lost 7 bases; unmatched junction nucleotides: 10. The CDR3 coding sequence is TGTGCCAGCATTCCGGGACAGGGGGCGGCTAGTGAAAAACTGTTTTTT. This codes for CASIPGQGAASEKLFF.

The chain combines TRBV7-8 with TRBJ2-1, with 8 bases matching TRBD1. Trimming removed 1 base from V and 3 bases from J; junction bases left unmatched: 11. Germline V gene lookup returns CDR1 SGHVS and CDR2 FQNEAQ. CDR3 length: 18 amino acids. The DNA for the CDR3 is TGTGCCAGCAGCTTAGTCTCTGGGGACAGGCGATTCTACAATGAGCAGTTCTTC. This sequence encodes CASSLVSGDRRFYNEQFF.

This sequence joins TRBV6-2 or TRBV6-3 and TRBJ1-2; TRBD1 might be the D (5 bases). Trimming took off 0 bases at V and 1 base at J, with 9 bases between the two ends. The V gene's germline CDR1 is MNHEY and CDR2 SVGEGT. CDR3 length: 15 amino acids. CDR3 residues: CASSYSDRGNYGYTF. In DNA form, the CDR3 reads TGTGCCAGCAGTTACTCGGATAGGGGTAACTATGGCTACACCTTC.

This rearrangement joins TRBV7-8 to TRBJ2-7; D may be TRBD1 (5 bases). The V and J ends lost 5 bases and 6 bases respectively, with 14 bases between them. CDR1 is SGHVS and CDR2 is FQNEAQ in the germline V gene. The CDR3 length is 13 residues. The CDR3 DNA follows: TGTGCCAGCAGCCCGCAGCAGGGTGGCGAGCAGTACGTC. The encoded protein is CASSPQQGGEQYV.

This chain joins TRBV4-1 and TRBJ2-1; a weak D match, TRBD1 (5 bases). CDR1 is MGHRA and CDR2 is YSYEKL in the germline V gene. There are 16 residues in the CDR3. Between the trimmed V and J ends, which lost 5 bases and 0 bases, there was a span of 14 bases. The CDR3 protein is CASSSRVSSSYNEQFF. As DNA, the CDR3 is TGCGCCAGCAGCAGCAGGGTTTCTAGCTCCTACAATGAGCAGTTCTTC.

The chain links TRBV6-2 or TRBV6-3 to TRBJ2-7; D might be TRBD2 (5 bases). Germline assignment: CDR1 MNHEY and CDR2 SVGEGT. The CDR3 contains 13 residues. Trimming took 6 bases from V and 3 from J, leaving 12 bases between them. CDR3 sequence (DNA): TGTGCCAGCAGCCTGACTATCTTCTACGAGCAGTACTTC. This gives the protein CASSLTIFYEQYF.

The V and J genes are TRBV20-1 and TRBJ2-5; D uncertain. CDR1 DFQATT and CDR2 SNEGSKA come from the germline V gene (reference sequence). V was trimmed by 0 bases and J by 12 bases, leaving 11 bases between them. CDR3 size: 11 residues. The CDR3 DNA follows: TGCAGTGCTAGAGACCCCGTACAAGAGTACTTC. This codes for CSARDPVQEYF.

The V call is TRBV15, the J call TRBJ2-2; 7 bases are shared with TRBD1. The length of the CDR3 is 17 residues. V dropped 1 base and J dropped 0; count of bases not matched to a gene: 5. Germline values: CDR1 LNHNV, CDR2 YYDKDF (reference sequence). CDR3: CATSRGWGQTNTGELFF. The CDR3 bases are TGTGCCACCAGCAGAGGGTGGGGACAGACGAACACCGGGGAGCTGTTTTTT.

V usage is TRBV6-6 and J usage is TRBJ1-2, with D perhaps TRBD1 (5 bases). Germline values: CDR1 MNHNY, CDR2 SVGAGI (reference sequence). Trimming stripped 10 bases from V and 8 bases from J, with 14 bases between. The CDR3 totals 11 residues. The CDR3 protein is CATLSGEGYTF. DNA of the CDR3: TGTGCCACCCTCTCGGGGGAAGGCTACACCTTC.

The V gene is TRBV11-2, the J gene TRBJ2-1; D might be TRBD1 (5 bases). From germline, CDR1 is SGHAT and CDR2 FQNNGV. The CDR3 loop spans 16 amino acids. Between the trimmed V and J ends, which lost 3 bases and 0 bases, there was a span of 12 bases. Written as DNA, the CDR3 is TGTGCCAGCAGCTTGGGCGACAGCCGCTCCTACAATGAGCAGTTCTTC. Its protein product is CASSLGDSRSYNEQFF.

The chain combines TRBV10-1 with TRBJ2-2; TRBD2 might be the D (6 bases). V lost 0 bases and J 1 base, leaving 12 bases between the germline ends. CDR3 length equals 17 residues. CDR1 and CDR2 from the germline V gene are WNHNN and SYGVQD (reference sequence). The CDR3 region is CASSESGGGLNTGELFF. The CDR3, as DNA: TGCGCCAGCAGTGAGTCCGGGGGAGGTTTGAACACCGGGGAGCTGTTTTTT.